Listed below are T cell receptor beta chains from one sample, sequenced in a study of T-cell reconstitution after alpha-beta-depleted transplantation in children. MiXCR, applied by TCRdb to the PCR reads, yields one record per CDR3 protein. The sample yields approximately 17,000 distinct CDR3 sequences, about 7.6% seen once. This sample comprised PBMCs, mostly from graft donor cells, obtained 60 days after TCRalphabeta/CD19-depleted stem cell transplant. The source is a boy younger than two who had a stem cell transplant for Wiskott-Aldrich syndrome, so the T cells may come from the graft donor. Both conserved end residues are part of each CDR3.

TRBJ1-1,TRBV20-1,CSARVLRAPNTEAFF
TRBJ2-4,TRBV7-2,CASSIDRANIQYF
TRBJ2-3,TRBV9,CASSARTDTQYF
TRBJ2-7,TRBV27,CASSTLLAGSSYEQYF
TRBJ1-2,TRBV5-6,CASSLDGSRFYGYTF
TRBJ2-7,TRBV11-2,CASSLDKWLAYEQYF
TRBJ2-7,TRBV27,CASSLWAASDYEQYF
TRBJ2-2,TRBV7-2,CASSPRTGGHTGELFF
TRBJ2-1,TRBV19,CASSRRQGTYNEQFF
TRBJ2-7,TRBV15,CATSRETGASYEQYF
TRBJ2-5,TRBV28,CASGVGGQETQYF
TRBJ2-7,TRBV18,CASSPPSTSDEQYF
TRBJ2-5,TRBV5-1,CASSLTGRTYETQYF
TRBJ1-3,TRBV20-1,CSAKKGLGNTIYF
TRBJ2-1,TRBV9,CASSVTPSSGEQFF
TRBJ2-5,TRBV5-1,CASSLGTGRRETQYF
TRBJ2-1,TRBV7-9,CASSLEGSGLVHNEQFF
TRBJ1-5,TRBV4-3,CASSRGQGSYQPQHF
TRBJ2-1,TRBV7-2,CASSLVGLAGEQFF
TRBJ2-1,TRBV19,CASSPTLLAGDYNEQFF
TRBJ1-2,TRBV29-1,CSVGDSRNYGYTF
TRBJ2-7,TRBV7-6,CASSWDTYEQYF
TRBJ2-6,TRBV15,CATSREGGGSGANVLTF
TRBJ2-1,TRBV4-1,CASSRLWEGMNNEQFF
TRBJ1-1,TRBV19,CASSIGEVFRMNTEAFF
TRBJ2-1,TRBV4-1,CASSQDYAGGEQFF
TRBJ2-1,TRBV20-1,CSAVSLRVGLAF
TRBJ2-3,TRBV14,CASSQQFTDTQYF
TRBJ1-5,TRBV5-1,CASSLDRTQPQHF
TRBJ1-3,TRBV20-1,CSARANSGNTIYF
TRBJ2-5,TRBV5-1,CASSFGLAEETQYF
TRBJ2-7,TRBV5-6,CASSFSTSGFSYEQYF
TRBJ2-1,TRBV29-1,CSVPAPDYRSNEQFF
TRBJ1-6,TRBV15,CATSRDQGPGNSPLHF
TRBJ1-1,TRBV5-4,CASSLDRRDTEAFF
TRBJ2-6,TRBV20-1,CSAAESQRSGANVLTF
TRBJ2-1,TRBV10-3,CASTAGGVAGPNEQFF
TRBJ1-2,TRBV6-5,CASSYSEGRGGYTF